One and the same sample provided the 9 T cell receptor beta chains below, sequenced in a study of cytomegalovirus exposure and HLA in healthy donors. A multiplex PCR was run with 60 Vbeta primers and 13 Jbeta primers. The assay was immunoSEQ multiplex PCR, and TCRdb's table has in-frame clones only and misses some. Among over 65,000 clones listed, around 79% were seen once. The sample taken for sequencing was PBMCs. The receptors shown here come from a woman aged 40 to 50 in good health and CMV-seropositive.

This clone was counted between two and nine times. The V call is TRBV29-1, the J call TRBJ1-2; 7 bases fit TRBD1. In germline, CDR1 is SQVTM, CDR2 ANQGSEA. Unmatched junction bases numbered 7, after V lost 6 bases and J lost 0 bases. This CDR3 has 14 amino acids. CDR3 coding DNA: TGCAGCGTACCGGGACAGCTCTCTAACTATGGCTACACCTTC. Encoded protein: CSVPGQLSNYGYTF.

V usage is TRBV28 and J usage is TRBJ2-1, with D perhaps TRBD2 (6 bases). The CDR3 extends over 15 amino acids. V shed 5 bases and J shed 2 bases, with 13 bases lying between them. The germline gives CDR1 MDHEN, CDR2 SYDVKM. The chain's CDR3 is CASSKAWGAYNEQFF. CDR3 coding DNA: TGTGCCAGCAGTAAAGCGTGGGGGGCCTACAATGAGCAGTTCTTC. The variable domain in full, with the rest retrieved from reference TRBV28 and TRBJ2-1, is DVKVTQSSRYLVKRTGEKVFLECVQDMDHENMFWYRQDPGLGLRLIYFSYDVKMKEKGDIPEGYSVSREKKERFSLILESASTNQTSMYLCASSKAWGAYNEQFFGPGTRLTVL.

The J gene is TRBJ2-7, the V gene TRBV18; the match to TRBD2 covers 12 bases. J gave up 1 base and V 0 bases, and 4 bases lay outside the gene matches. This CDR3 comprises 17 residues. Germline CDR1 is KGHSH and CDR2 is LQKENI. The CDR3 sequence: CASSPPRLAGGSYEQYF. CDR3 sequence (DNA): TGTGCCAGCTCACCACCCCGGCTAGCGGGGGGGTCCTACGAGCAGTACTTC.

The V call is TRBV4-2, the J call TRBJ1-2; D ambiguous. Trimming took 1 base from V and 6 from J, leaving 15 bases between them. Per the germline V gene, CDR1 is LGHNA and CDR2 is YNFKEQ. This CDR3 has 15 amino acids. For the CDR3, the DNA is TGTGCCAGCAGCCAAGGCAACAGCCAAAACCATGGCTACACCTTC. Translation gives CASSQGNSQNHGYTF.

The chain uses TRBV29-1 and TRBJ2-7; TRBD2 matches at 8 bases. This CDR3 has 13 residues. Trimming at V came to 7 bases and at J to 0 bases, leaving 5 bases not matched to a gene. Germline-derived CDR1 and CDR2 are SQVTM and ANQGSEA. In nucleotides, the CDR3 is TGCAGCGGCCTACTAGCGGACTCCTACGAGCAGTACTTC. Translated: CSGLLADSYEQYF.

The chain combines TRBV19 with TRBJ1-2; D uncertain. Trimming removed 4 bases at V and 4 bases at J, with 10 bases between. This CDR3 has 13 residues. Germline CDR1 LNHDA, CDR2 SQIVND (reference sequence). The CDR3: CASSRASSYGYTF. The CDR3 DNA reads as TGTGCCAGTAGTAGGGCCAGTTCCTATGGCTACACCTTC.

The chain combines TRBV6-6 with TRBJ2-3; D may be TRBD1 (6 bases). This CDR3 has 14 residues. The V end lost 5 bases, the J end lost 0 bases, and 9 bases lay between the germline ends. Germline CDR1 MNHNY, CDR2 SVGAGI (reference sequence). The CDR3 reads CASSVTGSTDTQYF. The DNA for the CDR3 is TGTGCCAGCAGTGTAACAGGGAGCACAGATACGCAGTATTTT.

This clone was observed a handful of times. The gene calls are TRBV6-5 and TRBJ1-5; no reliable D call. The CDR3 spans 14 residues. Looked up from germline, CDR1 is MNHEY and CDR2 is SVGAGI. The V end lost 2 bases, the J end lost 3 bases, and 8 bases lay between the germline ends. The CDR3 reads CASSYGSNNQPQHF. The CDR3 DNA is TGTGCCAGCAGTTACGGCAGTAACAATCAGCCCCAGCATTTT.

The chain links TRBV6-5 to TRBJ2-1, with D tentatively TRBD1 (5 bases). V was cut by 6 bases and J by 7 bases, with 16 bases left in between. Germline V lookup: CDR1 MNHEY, CDR2 SVGAGI. The CDR3 loop spans 14 amino acids. Here the CDR3 reads CASSPSGALNEQFF. The CDR3 DNA follows: TGTGCCAGCAGCCCCTCTGGGGCTTTAAATGAGCAGTTCTTC.